These T cell receptor beta chains were read from a single sample in a study of T cell changes during pregnancy in multiple sclerosis. Repertoires were generated with immunoSEQ multiplex PCR, while TCRdb's copy carries only in-frame clones and drops some. This sample has about 39,000 clones, with 93% found just once. This specimen was CD4+ T cells from peripheral blood mononuclear cells, taken in the first trimester of pregnancy. The receptors come from a female donor with multiple sclerosis, enrolled in a pregnancy study. The CDR3 runs from the conserved cysteine through the conserved F or W. Fields, in order: D gene, V gene, CDR3 protein. A D gene is named only where the DNA matches it firmly.

>.|TRBV28
CASSSTSQNEQFF
>.|TRBV12-1
CASSLRDYTYNEQFF
>.|TRBV10-1
CASSRGPSYEQYF
>TRBD1|TRBV9
CASSVGQGAIMDTEAFF
>.|TRBV6-6
CASSDAGRREQFF
>TRBD2|TRBV5-4
CASSGGFKGLPYRETQYF
>.|TRBV6-1
CASSPTRGNQPQHF
>TRBD2|TRBV5-4
CASSLEGRGETQYF
>TRBD1|TRBV7-3
CASSKTGSNANEQFF
>.|TRBV10-3
CAISETEFNQPQHF
>TRBD1|TRBV19
CASSIEAARGRLPSGANVLTF
>.|TRBV5-1
CASSLGPGVAYEQYF
>.|TRBV19
CASNPGHINQPQHF
>.|TRBV25-1
CASSLRGANEKLFF
>TRBD1|TRBV10-2
CASNGQANQPQHF
>.|TRBV7-7
CASSLSRGSNTQYF
>.|TRBV5-3
CARSLAWLGQGRNQPQHF
>.|TRBV9
CASSVEGGADYNEQFF
>TRBD2|TRBV28
CASSFRLAVLYDYEQYF
>.|TRBV7-9
CASSLEMAALNGYTF
>TRBD1|TRBV11-1
CASSLGTGGREETQYF
>TRBD1|TRBV14
CASSQIGTGYWYEQFF
>TRBD2|TRBV6-4
CASSRAGGETQYF
>.|TRBV28
CASSLSGANVLTF
>.|TRBV5-8
CASSLEGSSYNEQFF
>.|TRBV7-2
CASSLGDRNYGYTF
>TRBD1|TRBV2
CASSGQGTYEQYF
>TRBD2|TRBV28
CASSIISTSRQSYNEQFF
>TRBD1|TRBV5-1
CASSRNRGSGETQYF
>TRBD2|TRBV10-3
CAIRGLAGSGELFF
>TRBD2|TRBV7-2
CASSESGGWQETQYF
>.|TRBV6-1
CASSPQYTEAFF
>.|TRBV5-4
CASSSGLGETQYF
>.|TRBV5-1
CASSLGRGGAEAFF
>TRBD2|TRBV14
CASSLLTSPEDEQFF
>.|TRBV28
CASSWVARDTSSGNTIYF
>.|TRBV5-1
CASSLVQPGNNEQFF
>TRBD2|TRBV27
CASSPGTSVNEQFF
>TRBD1|TRBV13
CASSPGQGSTGELFF
>.|TRBV18
CASSPATANTEAFF
>.|TRBV27
CASSLFETGNVGGYTF
>.|TRBV5-1
CASSSGTFSGNTIYF
>.|TRBV5-1
CASMSGSGNTIYF
>TRBD1|TRBV4-1
CASSYQGAANEKLFF
>.|TRBV19
CASRWGGNNQPQHF
>TRBD2|TRBV28
CASSIRGRVLEQYF
>.|TRBV30
CAWTNGLYQPQHF
>.|TRBV9
CASSVATGPTGELFF
>TRBD2|TRBV6-5
CASSYLAGRANNEQFF
>TRBD1|TRBV4-1
CASSPGQGLHGYTF
>.|TRBV29-1
CSVETADTQYF
>.|TRBV18
CASSPVSTGEAFF